Shown below are 19 T cell receptor beta chains from a single sample sequenced in a study of T cells expressing NK-cell markers. TCRdb reanalyzed the 5' RACE reads, giving one entry per CDR3 protein sequence and no DNA. Recorded here are 5,000 to 6,000 distinct CDR3 sequences; the top ten clones represent 13% to 15%. Sequenced input: blood T cells: a sorted CD56 or NKG2C T cell subset, CD4+ or CD8+ T cells, or bulk PBMC T cells (not recorded which). These receptors were obtained from a man aged 18-30 years in good health.

This chain connects TRBV4-1 to TRBJ2-5. In germline, CDR1 is MGHRA, CDR2 YSYEKL. CDR3 length: 13 amino acids. CDR3 amino acids: CASSQEELETQYF.

This clonotype ranks as medium-sized in terms of frequency. The chain employs TRBV28 and TRBJ2-7; TCRdb selects TRBD2, and the lack of DNA leaves this call unchecked. Germline CDR1 reads MDHEN; CDR2 reads SYDVKM. The CDR3 contains 15 residues. CDR3 in amino acids: CASSLQDWSGYEQYF.

This clonotype is medium-sized by frequency. The chain is built from TRBV5-1 and TRBJ2-7. The length of the CDR3 is 14 residues. The germline gives CDR1 SGHRS, CDR2 YFSETQ. The CDR3 loop reads CASSLALFSYEQYF.

The J gene is TRBJ2-2, the V gene TRBV11-2; the D gene TCRdb calls, TRBD1, cannot be checked with no DNA. The CDR3 consists of 13 residues. Per the germline V gene, CDR1 is SGHAT and CDR2 is FQNNGV. CDR3 sequence reads: CASSGQLTGELFF.

This rearrangement joins TRBV20-1 to TRBJ1-5; TCRdb's D call of TRBD1 is untestable without DNA. Germline V gene data show CDR1 as DFQATT and CDR2 as SNEGSKA (reference sequence). CDR3 size: 13 residues. The CDR3 loop reads CSARVQADQPQHF.

The CDR3 loop is CASSQDANNYNSPLHF. The V gene is TRBV4-3, the J gene TRBJ1-6. Germline V gene lookup returns CDR1 LGHNA and CDR2 YSLEER. This CDR3 region has 16 residues.

This clonotype is deemed medium-sized (0.01 to 0.1%) by its frequency. The gene calls are TRBV19 and TRBJ2-5; the TCRdb call, TRBD2, lacks DNA for checking. Germline loops: CDR1 LNHDA, CDR2 SQIVND (reference sequence). The CDR3 has 16 amino acids. This CDR3 is CASSTSTETREETQYF.

CDR3 residues: CASSLGPTGVAYEQYF. This chain joins TRBV5-4 and TRBJ2-7; TCRdb indicates TRBD1, and absent DNA this call remains unverified. CDR1 is SGHNT, CDR2 YYREEE, per germline (reference sequence). The CDR3 sequence is 16 residues long.

This clonotype shows up as medium-sized by frequency. CDR3 sequence: CATSRGRAGELFF. The rearrangement joins TRBV25-1 to TRBJ2-2; TCRdb proposes TRBD2, but this gene call is untestable without DNA. Germline CDR1 and CDR2: MGHDK and SYGVNS. The CDR3 is 13 amino acids.

The rearrangement links TRBV14 to TRBJ2-5; TCRdb returns TRBD2, unconfirmable since there is no DNA. CDR1 is SGHDN and CDR2 is FVKESK in the germline V gene. This CDR3 has 16 amino acids. The CDR3: CASSPNRLAGSETQYF.

This clonotype shows up as medium-sized (0.01 to 0.1%) by frequency. The chain has TRBV6-2 or TRBV6-3 and TRBJ2-7; the TRBD1 assignment by TCRdb is unverifiable without DNA. The CDR3 loop spans 15 amino acids. Germline V CDR1 and CDR2: MNHEY, SVGEGT. The CDR3 region is CASSFLQVASYEQYF.

The chain combines TRBV5-5 with TRBJ1-1; TCRdb gives TRBD1 as the D gene, but with no DNA this cannot be confirmed. This CDR3 has 14 amino acids. CDR1 is SGHKS and CDR2 is YYEKEE in the germline V gene (reference sequence). The CDR3 region is CASSFPGGAPEAFF.

The J gene is TRBJ1-5, the V gene TRBV20-1; TCRdb reports TRBD1, a call that lacks DNA to check it against. This CDR3 spans 14 amino acids. Germline V CDR1 and CDR2: DFQATT, SNEGSKA (reference sequence). CDR3 loop: CSALDRAENQPQHF.

This clonotype is identified as medium-sized from frequency. This chain links TRBV5-5 with TRBJ2-1. Germline CDR1 and CDR2: SGHKS and YYEKEE (reference sequence). This CDR3 comprises 15 residues. This chain's CDR3 is CASSSDPSSYNEQFF.

The V gene is TRBV7-2, the J gene TRBJ2-2; checking the TCRdb D call of TRBD1 is not possible without DNA. In germline, CDR1 is SGHTA, CDR2 FQGNSA. The CDR3 consists of 15 residues. The CDR3 here is CASSPRQEPTGELFF.

This clonotype is deemed medium-sized (0.01 to 0.1%) by its frequency. V usage is TRBV20-1 and J usage is TRBJ2-2; TCRdb designates TRBD2, a call that cannot be tested without DNA. The CDR3 extends over 15 amino acids. Per the germline V gene, CDR1 is DFQATT and CDR2 is SNEGSKA (reference sequence). CDR3 sequence reads: CSAISGSLNTGELFF.

This clonotype is labeled medium-sized based on frequency. The chain is built from TRBV18 and TRBJ2-7; TCRdb's D call, TRBD1, is unchecked because there is no DNA. There are 15 residues in the CDR3. Germline CDR1 is KGHSH and CDR2 is LQKENI. The CDR3 sequence: CASSLTRDRTYEQYF.

According to its frequency, this clonotype is medium-sized. The chain uses TRBV12-3 or TRBV12-4 and TRBJ1-2; TCRdb picks TRBD1, but there is no DNA to check that call. This CDR3 spans 14 amino acids. CDR3: CASSLTGQGGGYTF.

CDR3 region: CASSFPGNTEAFF. The chain recombines TRBV28 with TRBJ1-1; TCRdb outputs TRBD1, but without DNA this stays unchecked. Germline CDR1 is MDHEN and CDR2 is SYDVKM. The CDR3 consists of 13 residues.